A selection of T cell receptor beta chains follows, all from one sample in a study of Ad26.COV2.S vaccination and SARS-CoV-2 variants. TCRdb's table, derived via immunoSEQ multiplex PCR, lists solely in-frame clones and lacks some. The sample shows around 450,000 clones, roughly 90% of them seen only once. The source material was peripheral blood, sampled in a trial of Ad26.COV2.S vaccine versus placebo. The receptors derive from a person between 18 and 65 years old who received the Ad26.COV2.S COVID-19 vaccine or a placebo. The CDR3 runs from the conserved cysteine through the conserved F or W. A D gene is named only where the DNA matches it firmly. Some rows mark clone size as missing; the rest say once, few, many or name a class of expanded clone.

j_gene,d_gene,v_gene,abundance,CDR3nt,CDR3aa
TRBJ1-4,NA,TRBV7-2,NA,TGTGCCAGCGCTGCCAGGGTAGGGGTACTGGGGATTAATGAAAAACTGTTTTTT,CASAARVGVLGINEKLFF
TRBJ2-2,NA,TRBV7-3,NA,TGTGCCAGCAGCTTAGGTACAGGGAACACCGGGGAGCTGTTTTTT,CASSLGTGNTGELFF
TRBJ2-7,NA,TRBV6-5,NA,TGTGCCAGCAGTCCTACGGGAACCTACGAGCAGTACTTC,CASSPTGTYEQYF
TRBJ2-7,NA,TRBV19,NA,TGTGCCAGTAGTATCGGGGGAATCTACGAGCAGTACTTC,CASSIGGIYEQYF
TRBJ1-1,NA,TRBV5-4,NA,TGTGCCAGCAGCCCTCACCTAACCCCGAGCACTGAAGCTTTCTTT,CASSPHLTPSTEAFF
TRBJ2-5,TRBD2,TRBV27,NA,TGTGCCAGCAGCTCCACGGCGGGACTAGCGGGGGAAGGGACCCAGTACTTC,CASSSTAGLAGEGTQYF
TRBJ2-5,NA,TRBV6-5,NA,TGTGCCAGCAGACTAATCGGACAGACCCAAGAGACCCAGTACTTC,CASRLIGQTQETQYF
TRBJ2-2,TRBD1,TRBV3-1/TRBV3-2,NA,TGTGCCAGCAGCCAACTGGGCAGGGGGCGCGTAGAAAACACCGGGGAGCTGTTTTTT,CASSQLGRGRVENTGELFF
TRBJ2-3,TRBD2,TRBV27,NA,TGTGCCAGCAGTTTATCGGCTAGCGGGGGATTCACAGATACGCAGTATTTT,CASSLSASGGFTDTQYF
TRBJ1-4,NA,TRBV7-2,few,TGTGCCAGCAGTCCCGGGGCGAGCGTTGAAAAACTGTTTTTT,CASSPGASVEKLFF
TRBJ2-7,TRBD2,TRBV18,NA,TGTGCCAGCTCACCGGAGCGGGGGGTCTACAGCTCCTACGAGCAGTACTTC,CASSPERGVYSSYEQYF
TRBJ1-5,NA,TRBV2,once,TGTGCCAGCAAATTAGTGGGTTCCCATCATCAGCCCCAGCATTTT,CASKLVGSHHQPQHF
TRBJ2-7,TRBD1,TRBV7-9,NA,TGTGCCAGCAGCTTAAAACTTACAGGGGACCGAACCTACGAGCAGTACTTC,CASSLKLTGDRTYEQYF
TRBJ2-5,NA,TRBV5-4,NA,TGTGCCAGCAGCGCTCTCGTAGCGGAGACCCAGTACTTC,CASSALVAETQYF
TRBJ1-1,TRBD1,TRBV5-1,NA,TGCGCCAGCATTGAGGGGGCGAACACTGAAGCTTTCTTT,CASIEGANTEAFF
TRBJ2-7,TRBD1,TRBV7-8,once,TGTGCCAGCAACCCAGGGGGTTGGTACGAGCAGTACTTC,CASNPGGWYEQYF
TRBJ2-3,TRBD1,TRBV6-2/TRBV6-3,NA,TGTGCCAGCAGCTTAGCCGGGACAGGGTGGAGTACGCAGTATTTT,CASSLAGTGWSTQYF
TRBJ1-2,TRBD1,TRBV7-9,NA,TGTGCCAGCAGCACCTCGGCCGGGACAGGGATATATGGCTACACCTTC,CASSTSAGTGIYGYTF
TRBJ2-5,NA,TRBV3-1/TRBV3-2,NA,TGTGCCAGCAGTCAGGCGGGGGCGGAACAAGAGACCCAGTACTTC,CASSQAGAEQETQYF
TRBJ1-1,NA,TRBV9,NA,TGTGCCAGCAGCCCCCCCGGGGGGGGCACTGAAGCTTTCTTT,CASSPPGGGTEAFF
TRBJ2-7,TRBD2,TRBV28,NA,TGTGCCAGCAGTTTGACTAGCTCTTACGAGCAGTACTTC,CASSLTSSYEQYF
TRBJ2-2,TRBD1,TRBV6-6,NA,TGTGCCAGCAGCAATCCAGGGGGCTGGACCGGGGAGCTGTTTTTT,CASSNPGGWTGELFF
TRBJ1-2,NA,TRBV7-7,NA,TGTGCCAGCAGTTCGAAGGAGTCCTCCCCCTATGGCTACACCTTC,CASSSKESSPYGYTF
TRBJ1-6,NA,TRBV6-5,few,TGTGCCAGCAGTTACTCCGGCGGCCGCGGGTCACCCCTCCACTTT,CASSYSGGRGSPLHF
TRBJ2-1,TRBD1,TRBV5-1,NA,TGCGCCAGCAGCTTGGGACAGGGGGGCCACAATGAGCAGTTCTTC,CASSLGQGGHNEQFF
TRBJ1-1,TRBD1,TRBV19,once,TGTGCCAGTACCCGCGGGACAGGGGGCACTGAAGCTTTCTTT,CASTRGTGGTEAFF
TRBJ2-2,NA,TRBV18,NA,TGTGCCAGCTCACCTGCATGGGTGCGCTACACCGGGGAGCTGTTTTTT,CASSPAWVRYTGELFF
TRBJ1-2,TRBD1,TRBV13,NA,TGTGCCAGCAGCGGGCCAGGGGGAAACTATGGCTACACCTTC,CASSGPGGNYGYTF
TRBJ2-5,NA,TRBV18,NA,TGTGCCAGCTCACTTCGGCAGGGTGAGACCCAGTACTTC,CASSLRQGETQYF
TRBJ2-7,NA,TRBV10-3,NA,TGTGCCATCAGTTACAGCCCGGCCCAAACCTACGAGCAGTACTTC,CAISYSPAQTYEQYF
TRBJ1-5,NA,TRBV4-1,NA,TGCGCCAGCAGCCAAGCCCAGGGGATTCAGCCCCAGCATTTT,CASSQAQGIQPQHF
TRBJ2-5,TRBD1,TRBV2,NA,TGTGCCAGCCAAAACCAACAGGGGGTGTCCCAGTACTTC,CASQNQQGVSQYF
TRBJ2-7,NA,TRBV11-2,NA,TGTGCCAGCAGCTTTTCCGGGATAATCTACGAGCAGTACTTC,CASSFSGIIYEQYF
TRBJ1-2,NA,TRBV28,NA,TGTGCCAGCAGTTTAGTACAGGACCTCAGTGGGAGCTATGGCTACACCTTC,CASSLVQDLSGSYGYTF
TRBJ1-5,NA,TRBV3-1/TRBV3-2,few,TGTGCCAGCAGCCATCCCCGGGGCTGGAACAGGCGTCAGCCCCAGCATTTT,CASSHPRGWNRRQPQHF
TRBJ1-4,NA,TRBV27,NA,TGTGCCACCCGGGCCGACGCTGATGAAAAACTGTTTTTT,CATRADADEKLFF
TRBJ2-1,TRBD1,TRBV27,NA,TGTGCCAGCAGTTTAACAGGGGAGTACAATGAGCAGTTCTTC,CASSLTGEYNEQFF
TRBJ2-7,TRBD2,TRBV4-1,once,TGCGCCAGCAGCCAAGCTATGAGGACTAGCGTCTACGAGCAGTACTTC,CASSQAMRTSVYEQYF
TRBJ1-3,NA,TRBV7-9,once,TGTGCCAGCAGCTTAGGGGGAACTAGAAACACCATATATTTT,CASSLGGTRNTIYF
TRBJ2-1,NA,TRBV4-3,NA,TGCGCCAGCGGCCACCAGGACAATGAGCAGTTCTTC,CASGHQDNEQFF
TRBJ2-7,TRBD1,TRBV7-2,NA,TGTGCCAGCAGCCAGACAGGGTACGAGCAGTACTTC,CASSQTGYEQYF
TRBJ1-6,NA,TRBV6-1,NA,TGTGCCAGCAGTGAAGCGCGGGGGGGTTCACCCCTCCACTTT,CASSEARGGSPLHF
TRBJ1-1,NA,TRBV30,once,TGTGCCTGGAGTCCCACTTCTCGGGCCGAAGCTTTCTTT,CAWSPTSRAEAFF
TRBJ2-7,NA,TRBV10-1,NA,TGCGCCAGCAGTGGTAGGCAGGAGAACTCCTACGAGCAGTACTTC,CASSGRQENSYEQYF
TRBJ1-5,TRBD1,TRBV28,NA,TGTGCCACCCACCCAGACAGGGTAGGGTATAGCAATCAGCCCCAGCATTTT,CATHPDRVGYSNQPQHF
TRBJ2-4,NA,TRBV5-5,NA,TGTGCCAGCAGCTTCGGGGAATGGGGTCAAAACATTCAGTACTTC,CASSFGEWGQNIQYF
TRBJ2-1,NA,TRBV5-4,NA,TGTGCCAGCAGCCAGGGGTTATACAATGAGCAGTTCTTC,CASSQGLYNEQFF
TRBJ1-3,NA,TRBV9,NA,TGTGCCAGCGGGGGGCCTGGAAACACCATATATTTT,CASGGPGNTIYF
TRBJ2-3,NA,TRBV5-1,NA,TGCGCCAGCAGTTCGACGGGAGACCATACGCAGTATTTT,CASSSTGDHTQYF
TRBJ2-5,TRBD2,TRBV5-3,NA,TGTGCCAGAAGCTTGGGACTAGCGGAAGAGACCCAGTACTTC,CARSLGLAEETQYF